These 19 T cell receptor beta chains were sequenced from one sample in a study of beta chain features in type 1 diabetes. Notes on the study in general: TCRB CDR3 length was moderately but significantly reduced in all four CD4+ subsets of Type 1 diabetes patients.

Since all of the isolated RNA was reverse transcribed, expressed TCRB transcripts were what got sequenced. The method was immunoSEQ multiplex PCR; TCRdb's version includes in-frame clones alone and lacks a portion of them. The data hold a few hundred thousand clones, with around 10% observed a single time. No antigens are known for them. The sequencing sample was made of central memory CD4+ T cells from blood. Every receptor here comes from a man younger than 45 with type 1 diabetes.

This clone showed up just a few times. The same CDR3 is also encoded by other DNA sequences in this sample. The gene calls are TRBV5-1 and TRBJ1-4; D uncertain. CDR1 is SGHRS, CDR2 YFSETQ, per germline. The length of the CDR3 is 14 residues. Trimming shortened V by 0 bases and J by 5 bases, and 8 bases separated the two germline ends. Here the CDR3 reads CASSLGTANEKLFF. CDR3 coding DNA: TGCGCCAGCAGCTTGGGGACGGCGAATGAAAAACTGTTTTTT.

This clone has more than one count but fewer than ten. CDR3: CASSHEMTSGRRRGTDTQYF. The DNA for the CDR3 is TGCGCCAGCAGCCATGAAATGACTAGCGGGCGGAGGCGGGGAACAGATACGCAGTATTTT. This chain links TRBV4-3 with TRBJ2-3; 10 bases match TRBD2. The V segment lost 3 bases and the J segment 3 bases; nucleotides outside the gene matches: 18. Germline-derived CDR1 and CDR2 are LGHNA and YSLEER. CDR3 length: 20 amino acids.

The genes are TRBV11-2 and TRBJ2-2; D call uncertain. The germline gives CDR1 SGHAT, CDR2 FQNNGV. Trimming shortened V by 0 bases and J by 6 bases, and 8 bases separated the two germline ends. This CDR3 comprises 14 residues. CDR3 amino acids: CASSLDGQSGELFF. The CDR3 nucleotides are TGTGCCAGCAGCTTAGATGGGCAGTCCGGGGAGCTGTTTTTT.

The table lists this clone with many counts. This chain uses TRBV10-3 with TRBJ2-1; 7 nucleotides line up with TRBD1. Germline trimming cut 5 bases from V and 8 bases from J; bases unmatched to any gene: 15. The CDR3 is made up of 16 amino acids. Per germline, CDR1 ENHRY and CDR2 SYGVKD. The CDR3, as DNA: TGTGCCATCAGTATAAGGGGGCAAGGTGGGATTGATGAGCAGTTCTTC. This encodes CAISIRGQGGIDEQFF.

The chain employs TRBV10-3 and TRBJ2-7; D possibly corresponds to TRBD1 (6 bases). The germline V gene encodes CDR1 ENHRY and CDR2 SYGVKD. CDR3 length: 15 amino acids. V dropped 4 bases and J dropped 2 bases, with 15 bases sitting between them. Written as DNA, the CDR3 is TGTGCCATCAGTGTTACCGACAGGTTACCCTACGAGCAGTACTTC. Amino acids: CAISVTDRLPYEQYF.

In this sample, this clone turned up a few times. V usage is TRBV5-1 and J usage is TRBJ2-3; no clear D. Germline CDR1 is SGHRS and CDR2 is YFSETQ. This CDR3 is 15 amino acids long. The V end lost 0 bases, the J end lost 2 bases, and 10 bases lay between the germline ends. CDR3 amino acids: CASSLESAITDTQYF. CDR3 nucleotide sequence: TGCGCCAGCAGCTTGGAATCGGCAATCACAGATACGCAGTATTTT.

There are a few counts of this clone. V is TRBV6-5 and J is TRBJ2-2; D assignment may be TRBD1 or TRBD2 (5 bases each). V was shortened by 2 bases and J by 8 bases, with 12 bases between the two germline ends. Germline V gives CDR1 MNHEY, CDR2 SVGAGI. The CDR3 spans 14 residues. The CDR3 region has the DNA TGTGCCAGCAGTTACGGGACCCCCGAAGGGGAGCTGTTTTTT. Protein sequence: CASSYGTPEGELFF.

The V call is TRBV18, the J call TRBJ2-1; D is unresolved. This CDR3 spans 13 amino acids. Germline-derived CDR1 and CDR2 are KGHSH and LQKENI. V lost 6 bases to trimming and J lost 6 bases, with 12 bases between them. The CDR3 coding sequence is TGTGCCAGCTCCCTAGGCGGAGCCAATGAGCAGTTCTTC. This encodes CASSLGGANEQFF.

This rearrangement joins TRBV28 to TRBJ2-1, with TRBD1 matching over 9 bases. Looked up from germline, CDR1 is MDHEN and CDR2 is SYDVKM. The J segment lost 7 bases and the V segment lost 5 bases, leaving 15 bases of the junction unmatched. The CDR3 spans 17 residues. In DNA form, the CDR3 reads TGTGCCAGCAGTACATACTCCGGGACAGGGAGTAGGAATGAGCAGTTCTTC. Amino acids: CASSTYSGTGSRNEQFF.

This clone was found a few times. The CDR3 here is CASSEGWEAFF. The CDR3 bases are TGTGCCAGCAGTGAGGGTTGGGAAGCTTTCTTT. J is TRBJ1-1 and V is TRBV25-1; D ambiguous. Germline lookup yields CDR1 MGHDK and CDR2 SYGVNS. The CDR3 sequence is 11 residues long. Trimming removed 3 bases at V and 8 bases at J, with 7 bases between.

This chain links TRBV7-2 with TRBJ2-7; the match to TRBD2 covers 8 bases. CDR1 is SGHTA and CDR2 is FQGNSA in the germline V gene. CDR3 length: 13 amino acids. The V gene end was trimmed by 3 bases and the J gene end by 7 bases; junction bases not matched to a gene: 5. The CDR3 DNA follows: TGTGCCAGCAGCTTGACTAGCGTGGGGGAGCAGTACTTC. Protein sequence: CASSLTSVGEQYF. Together with reference TRBV7-2 and TRBJ2-7, the CDR3 gives the full variable domain: GAGVSQSPSNKVTEKGKDVELRCDPISGHTALYWYRQSLGQGLEFLIYFQGNSAPDKSGLPSDRFSAERTGGSVSTLTIQRTQQEDSAVYLCASSLTSVGEQYFGPGTRLTVT.

This chain connects TRBV7-9 to TRBJ2-7; 9 positions match TRBD1. CDR3 length: 14 residues. The V segment lost 5 bases and the J segment 4 bases; nucleotides outside the gene matches: 6. Looked up from germline, CDR1 is SEHNR and CDR2 is FQNEAQ (reference sequence). This chain's CDR3 is CASSPWDREYEQYF. In DNA, the CDR3 is TGTGCCAGCAGCCCATGGGACAGGGAGTACGAGCAGTACTTC.

In regard to this clone: Mismatch with germline at one junction end may stem from a read error. The same CDR3 arises from other DNA sequences in this sample as well. V gene TRBV5-1 combines with J gene TRBJ2-2; D is undetermined. CDR3 length equals 11 residues. CDR1 and CDR2 (germline): SGHRS, YFSETQ. In nucleotides, the CDR3 is TGCGCCAGCAGTTTGGAGGGGGAGCTGTTTTTT. It encodes CASSLEGELFF. Together with reference TRBV5-1 and TRBJ2-2, the CDR3 gives the full variable domain: KAGVTQTPRYLIKTRGQQVTLSCSPISGHRSVSWYQQTPGQGLQFLFEYFSETQRNKGNFPGRFSGRQFSNSRSEMNVSTLELGDSALYLCASSLEGELFFGEGSRLTVL.

This clone has ten or more counts. V and J are TRBV7-2 and TRBJ2-3; possibly TRBD1 for D (6 bases). CDR3 length: 15 amino acids. Germline loops: CDR1 SGHTA, CDR2 FQGNSA. V was pared by 4 bases and J by 0 bases, with 11 bases between. This CDR3 reads CASSYRDSSTDTQYF. DNA for the CDR3: TGTGCCAGCAGCTACAGGGATTCTAGCACAGATACGCAGTATTTT. Based on the CDR3 plus reference TRBV7-2 and TRBJ2-3, the full variable domain is GAGVSQSPSNKVTEKGKDVELRCDPISGHTALYWYRQSLGQGLEFLIYFQGNSAPDKSGLPSDRFSAERTGGSVSTLTIQRTQQEDSAVYLCASSYRDSSTDTQYFGPGTRLTVL.

This clone was detected only a few times. Compared with germline, one end of the junction differs, possibly owing to a read error. This chain links TRBV7-7 with TRBJ2-3, with D perhaps matching TRBD1 (5 bases). Germline V gene lookup returns CDR1 SSHAT and CDR2 FNYEAQ (reference sequence). This CDR3 is 16 amino acids long. Here the CDR3 reads CASSFAVQGWGDTQYF. In DNA form, the CDR3 reads TGTGCTAGCAGCTTTGCGGTCCAGGGCTGGGGAGATACGCAGTATTTT.

In this sample, this clone turned up a few times. The V gene is TRBV30, the J gene TRBJ1-5, with 7 bases aligning to TRBD1. Germline V gene lookup returns CDR1 GTSNPN and CDR2 SVGIG (reference sequence). CDR3 length: 14 residues. V gave up 1 base and J gave up 2 bases; unmatched junction bases: 2. The chain's CDR3 is CAWSGTGRNQPQHF. DNA for the CDR3: TGTGCCTGGAGTGGGACAGGCCGCAATCAGCCCCAGCATTTT.

The chain links TRBV30 to TRBJ2-5, with D perhaps assigned TRBD1 or TRBD2 (6 bases each). Per germline, CDR1 GTSNPN and CDR2 SVGIG (reference sequence). Between the trimmed V and J ends, which lost 7 bases and 2 bases, there was a span of 14 bases. CDR3 length equals 13 residues. The CDR3 bases are TGTGCCTCTGGGCAGGGGAGGCAAGAGACCCAGTACTTC. Residues: CASGQGRQETQYF.

This clone was seen only a few times. This may come from a read error, since a much larger clone is one base off. This sample also contains other DNA sequences that code for the same CDR3. V and J are TRBV25-1 and TRBJ2-1; D remains unclear. Germline lookup yields CDR1 MGHDK and CDR2 SYGVNS. The CDR3 extends over 11 amino acids. The ends were cut back, 6 bases at V and 4 bases at J, with 4 bases in the middle. The DNA of the CDR3 is TGTGCCAGCAGGGGGTACAATGAGCAGTTCTTC. It yields the protein CASRGYNEQFF.

The V gene is TRBV28, the J gene TRBJ2-6; D uncertain. This CDR3 has 15 residues. The V and J ends lost 5 bases and 2 bases respectively, with 10 bases between them. The germline CDR1 and CDR2 sequences are MDHEN and SYDVKM. CDR3 DNA: TGTGCCAGCAGTCCCCCCGGCGCTGGGGCCAACGTCCTGACTTTC. Translated, it gives CASSPPGAGANVLTF.